The 21 T cell receptor beta chains below were found in one sample sequenced in a study of cytomegalovirus exposure and HLA in healthy donors. 60 Vbeta and 13 Jbeta primers were used in PCR. Sequencing used immunoSEQ multiplex PCR; TCRdb keeps in-frame clones, though not all of them. The table includes approximately 220,000 clones, around 80% detected once. The sample taken for sequencing was PBMCs. These receptors originate from a man aged 35 to 55 in good health and CMV-seronegative.

The V and J genes are TRBV5-6 and TRBJ1-1, with TRBD1 identical over 9 bases. CDR3 length: 19 amino acids. Germline V gene sequence: CDR1 SGHDT, CDR2 YYEEEE. V gave up 2 bases and J gave up 0 bases; unmatched junction bases: 14. The CDR3 coding sequence is TGTGCCAGCAGCTTAGACCGGGACAGGGATATTTATATGAACACTGAAGCTTTCTTT. This encodes CASSLDRDRDIYMNTEAFF.

The rearrangement links TRBV6-5 to TRBJ2-7; weak D call: TRBD2 (6 bases). Trimming cost V 2 bases and J 0 bases, with 14 bases left between them. Germline V CDR1 and CDR2: MNHEY, SVGAGI. The CDR3 length is 16 residues. CDR3 sequence reads: CASSYTLAMSSYEQYF. CDR3 bases: TGTGCCAGCAGTTACACTCTAGCGATGAGCTCCTACGAGCAGTACTTC.

This chain joins TRBV9 and TRBJ1-3, with D perhaps matching TRBD1 (6 bases). V was cut by 4 bases and J by 8 bases, with 19 bases left in between. The CDR3 contains 15 residues. Germline V gene lookup returns CDR1 SGDLS and CDR2 YYNGEE. The CDR3 reads CASSPNRREGDTIYF. The CDR3 nucleotides are TGTGCCAGCAGCCCCAACCGCAGGGAGGGGGACACCATATATTTT.

The V and J genes are TRBV5-1 and TRBJ2-3, with D possibly being TRBD1 (5 bases). This CDR3 contains 13 residues. The germline V gene has CDR1 SGHRS and CDR2 YFSETQ. Trimming removed 4 bases from V and 7 bases from J, with 13 bases in between. Written as DNA, the CDR3 is TGCGCCAGCAGCCTTGACCCAGGGAATACGCAGTATTTT. This codes for CASSLDPGNTQYF.

The chain links TRBV5-6 to TRBJ2-1, with no clear D. CDR3 length: 15 residues. V lost 0 bases and J 0 bases, leaving 7 bases between the germline ends. The germline V gene has CDR1 SGHDT and CDR2 YYEEEE. CDR3: CASSLELGSYNEQFF. CDR3 bases: TGTGCCAGCAGCTTGGAGCTAGGCTCCTACAATGAGCAGTTCTTC.

This chain connects TRBV1 to TRBJ2-7; TRBD2 is the table's D call, not checked against the DNA. TRBV1 is given as a pseudogene. CDR3 length: 18 amino acids. This CDR3 is CTSSHAAPLAGHSYEQYF. Here the CDR3 DNA reads TGCACCAGCAGCCACGCCGCCCCCCTAGCGGGGCACTCCTACGAGCAGTACTTC.

The chain has TRBV7-8 and TRBJ2-7; D remains unclear. Germline V gene lookup returns CDR1 SGHVS and CDR2 FQNEAQ. Trimming shortened V by 1 base and J by 1 base, and 8 bases separated the two germline ends. The CDR3 sequence is 14 residues long. This CDR3 is CASSLGSTSYEQYF. CDR3 coding DNA: TGTGCCAGCAGCTTAGGATCGACTTCCTACGAGCAGTACTTC.

This chain links TRBV11-3 with TRBJ2-1; D may be TRBD1 (5 bases). Looked up from germline, CDR1 is SGHNT and CDR2 is YENEEA. The ends were cut back, 5 bases at V and 4 bases at J, with 6 bases in the middle. CDR3 length: 12 residues. Here the CDR3 reads CASSQGYNEQFF. Written as DNA, the CDR3 is TGTGCCAGCAGCCAGGGTTACAATGAGCAGTTCTTC.

This clone was detected only a few times. The chain links TRBV4-1 to TRBJ1-2, with 9 bases lining up with TRBD1. Germline CDR1 MGHRA, CDR2 YSYEKL. The CDR3 covers 14 residues. J was trimmed by 4 bases and V by 7 bases; bases with no gene match: 7. DNA for the CDR3: TGCGCCAGCACCCGGGACAGGGAAGGCTATGGCTACACCTTC. This sequence encodes CASTRDREGYGYTF.

This chain connects TRBV9 to TRBJ2-5; 10 bases are shared with TRBD2. Per germline, CDR1 SGDLS and CDR2 YYNGEE. After removal of 0 bases from V and 2 bases from J, the junction contained 7 bases not matched to a gene. The CDR3 has 17 amino acids. CDR3 amino acids: CASSVDPTSGEQETQYF. The CDR3 region has the DNA TGTGCCAGCAGCGTAGATCCCACTAGCGGGGAACAAGAGACCCAGTACTTC. Full variable domain (outside the CDR3, taken from reference TRBV9 and TRBJ2-5): DSGVTQTPKHLITATGQRVTLRCSPRSGDLSVYWYQQSLDQGLQFLIQYYNGEERAKGNILERFSAQQFPDLHSELNLSSLELGDSALYFCASSVDPTSGEQETQYFGPGTRLLVL.

This clone has only a few counts. This chain links TRBV27 with TRBJ2-7; tentatively, D is TRBD1 (6 bases). From germline, CDR1 is MNHEY and CDR2 SMNVEV (reference sequence). The CDR3 contains 15 residues. The germline V and J ends were trimmed by 0 bases and 2 bases, with 11 bases remaining between them. The CDR3 sequence is CASSLSPSGAYEQYF. The CDR3 DNA is TGTGCCAGCAGTTTATCCCCTTCAGGGGCCTACGAGCAGTACTTC.

The chain uses TRBV19 and TRBJ2-2; 10 positions match TRBD1. The CDR3 extends over 16 amino acids. Germline lookup yields CDR1 LNHDA and CDR2 SQIVND (reference sequence). The ends lost 3 bases at V and 7 bases at J; junction bases unmatched: 8. The CDR3 DNA follows: TGTGCCAGTAGTATTTGGACAGGGGGTAGAATCGGGGAGCTGTTTTTT. Protein product: CASSIWTGGRIGELFF.

This chain links TRBV7-9 with TRBJ1-4; D might be TRBD1 (6 bases). Germline CDR1 is SEHNR and CDR2 is FQNEAQ (reference sequence). The germline V and J ends were trimmed by 1 base and 0 bases, with 12 bases remaining between them. This CDR3 comprises 17 residues. CDR3 coding DNA: TGTGCCAGCAGCTTAGTGAGGGACATTTCAACTAATGAAAAACTGTTTTTT. Its protein product is CASSLVRDISTNEKLFF.

V gene TRBV18 combines with J gene TRBJ1-4, with 7 bases identical to TRBD1. The CDR3 is made up of 14 amino acids. Trimming at V came to 2 bases and at J to 3 bases, leaving 0 bases not matched to a gene. Germline loops: CDR1 KGHSH, CDR2 LQKENI. CDR3 amino acids: CASSPGTANEKLFF. CDR3 DNA sequence: TGTGCCAGCTCACCAGGGACAGCTAATGAAAAACTGTTTTTT.

V usage is TRBV2 and J usage is TRBJ1-5; D call uncertain. V was shortened by 7 bases and J by 5 bases, with 12 bases between the two germline ends. CDR1 is SNHLY and CDR2 is FYNNEI in the germline V gene. The CDR3 consists of 13 residues. The CDR3 DNA sequence: TGTGCCAGCATTTTATCGTTGTATCAGCCCCAGCATTTT. This translates into CASILSLYQPQHF.

This clone was counted only a few times. The rearrangement uses TRBV7-6 and TRBJ1-1; D may be TRBD1 (5 bases). The V gene's germline CDR1 is SGHVS and CDR2 FNYEAQ. The CDR3 is 13 residues long. The V and J ends lost 5 bases and 4 bases respectively, with 11 bases between them. Here the CDR3 reads CASSRGGVTEAFF. CDR3 DNA: TGTGCCAGCAGCCGCGGGGGTGTCACTGAAGCTTTCTTT.

The sample holds a few counts of this clone. This rearrangement joins TRBV7-8 to TRBJ2-7, with TRBD2 matching 7 bases. The CDR3 extends over 15 amino acids. Germline V gene data show CDR1 as SGHVS and CDR2 as FQNEAQ. The V segment lost 1 base and the J segment 1 base; nucleotides outside the gene matches: 4. CDR3 in DNA: TGTGCCAGCAGCTTAGTAGCGGGCACTTCCTACGAGCAGTACTTC. Amino acids: CASSLVAGTSYEQYF.

With regard to this clone: Within the sample, other DNA sequences also encode this same CDR3. The rearrangement links TRBV19 to TRBJ2-7, with D possibly TRBD1 on 6 matching bases. CDR3 length equals 14 residues. From germline, CDR1 is LNHDA and CDR2 SQIVND (reference sequence). Trimming took off 3 bases at V and 0 bases at J, with 9 bases between the two ends. The CDR3 protein is CASSIRDTSYEQYF. DNA of the CDR3: TGTGCCAGTAGTATTAGGGACACCTCCTACGAGCAGTACTTC.

This clone was observed once. The J gene is TRBJ1-4, the V gene TRBV2; a weak D match, TRBD1 (5 bases). CDR3 length: 17 amino acids. From germline, CDR1 is SNHLY and CDR2 FYNNEI. V dropped 8 bases and J dropped 6 bases, with 25 bases sitting between them. This CDR3 reads CASGAPTAGLSHEKLFF. DNA for the CDR3: TGTGCCAGCGGAGCCCCCACTGCAGGGTTGAGTCATGAAAAACTGTTTTTT.

The chain employs TRBV5-1 and TRBJ2-5, with TRBD2 matching 14 bases. This CDR3 has 17 amino acids. Germline trimming cut 4 bases from V and 5 bases from J; bases unmatched to any gene: 10. From germline, CDR1 is SGHRS and CDR2 YFSETQ. CDR3 in amino acids: CASSRTGTSGSLETQYF. CDR3 sequence (DNA): TGCGCCAGCAGCCGAACAGGGACTAGCGGGAGTTTGGAGACCCAGTACTTC.

The J gene is TRBJ2-6, the V gene TRBV5-1; a weak D match, TRBD1 (5 bases). CDR1 is SGHRS, CDR2 YFSETQ, per germline. This CDR3 is 14 amino acids long. With 3 bases removed from V and 4 bases from J, the gap between germline ends came to 8 bases. The CDR3 spells CASSSGPGANVLTF. The CDR3 DNA follows: TGCGCCAGCAGCTCAGGGCCCGGGGCCAACGTCCTGACTTTC.